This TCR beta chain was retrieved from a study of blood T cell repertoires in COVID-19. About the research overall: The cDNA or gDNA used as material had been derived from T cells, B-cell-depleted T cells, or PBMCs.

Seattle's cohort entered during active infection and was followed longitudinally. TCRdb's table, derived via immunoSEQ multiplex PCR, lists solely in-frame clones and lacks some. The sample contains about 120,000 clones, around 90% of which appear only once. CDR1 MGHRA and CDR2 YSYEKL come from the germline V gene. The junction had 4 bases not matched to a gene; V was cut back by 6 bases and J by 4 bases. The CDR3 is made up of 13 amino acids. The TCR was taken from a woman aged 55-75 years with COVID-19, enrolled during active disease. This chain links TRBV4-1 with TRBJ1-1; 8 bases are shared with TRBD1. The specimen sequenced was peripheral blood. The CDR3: CASRPTGVTEAFF. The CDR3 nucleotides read TGCGCCAGCAGACCGACAGGGGTCACTGAAGCTTTCTTT.